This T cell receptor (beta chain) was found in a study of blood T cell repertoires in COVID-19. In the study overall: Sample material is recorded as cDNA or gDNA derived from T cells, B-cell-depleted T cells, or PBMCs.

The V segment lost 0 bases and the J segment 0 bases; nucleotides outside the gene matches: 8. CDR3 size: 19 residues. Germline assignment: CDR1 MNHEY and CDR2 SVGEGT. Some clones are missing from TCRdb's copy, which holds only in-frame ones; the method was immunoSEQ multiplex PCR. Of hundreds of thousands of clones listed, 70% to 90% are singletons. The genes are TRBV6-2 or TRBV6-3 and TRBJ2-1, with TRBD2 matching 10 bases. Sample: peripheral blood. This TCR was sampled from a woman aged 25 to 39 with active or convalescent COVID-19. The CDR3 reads CASSYSTSGLPSSYNEQFF. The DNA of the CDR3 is TGTGCCAGCAGTTACTCGACTAGCGGGCTCCCAAGCTCCTACAATGAGCAGTTCTTC.